This is a list of T cell receptor beta chains from one sample in a study of blood T cell repertoires in COVID-19. Libraries were prepared by immunoSEQ multiplex PCR; TCRdb keeps only in-frame clonotypes and omits some of them. The sample yields about 200,000 clones, around 90% seen once. Sequencing input: peripheral blood. These receptors came from a man aged 55 to 70 who had recovered from COVID-19. The CDR3 runs from the conserved cysteine through the conserved F or W. A D gene is named only where the DNA matches it firmly. Rows give clone size only sometimes, using once, few, many, or a class for an expanded clone.

. | TRBJ1-5 | . | TRBV6-6 | CASSYSTGSSNQPQHF | TGTGCCAGCAGTTACTCGACGGGAAGTAGCAATCAGCCCCAGCATTTT
TRBD2 | TRBJ2-7 | . | TRBV6-5 | CASSSWTSGVYEQYF | TGTGCCAGCAGTTCTTGGACTAGCGGGGTCTATGAGCAGTACTTC
TRBD2 | TRBJ2-1 | . | TRBV10-3 | CAIRRTSGLPNEQFF | TGTGCCATCAGGCGGACTAGCGGCCTACCCAATGAGCAGTTCTTC
TRBD1 | TRBJ2-1 | . | TRBV6-1 | CASSEDRVRNEQFF | TGTGCCAGCAGTGAGGACAGGGTACGCAATGAGCAGTTCTTC
TRBD1 | TRBJ2-3 | . | TRBV5-1 | CASSTGFISTDTQYF | TGCGCCAGCTCGACAGGGTTTATTAGCACAGATACGCAGTATTTT
. | TRBJ2-7 | once | TRBV4-2 | CASSQDSRGYEQYF | TGTGCCAGCAGCCAAGATAGCAGGGGCTACGAGCAGTACTTC
. | TRBJ2-7 | few | TRBV23-1 | CASSSPAGSYEQYF | TGCGCCAGCAGTAGCCCCGCCGGCTCCTACGAGCAGTACTTC
TRBD1 | TRBJ1-5 | . | TRBV28 | CAILAGQGPLSNQPQHF | TGTGCCATCTTAGCGGGACAGGGCCCCCTTAGCAATCAGCCCCAGCATTTT
TRBD2 | TRBJ2-7 | . | TRBV6-2/TRBV6-3 | CASSYDPWTSGSHEQYF | TGTGCCAGCAGTTACGACCCTTGGACTAGCGGGAGTCACGAGCAGTACTTC
TRBD1 | TRBJ2-5 | . | TRBV5-6 | CASSLPDRGSLTQYF | TGTGCCAGCAGCCTTCCCGACAGGGGGTCGTTGACCCAGTACTTC
. | TRBJ1-1 | . | TRBV28 | CASSLWAARPEAFF | TGTGCCAGCAGTTTATGGGCTGCGAGGCCTGAAGCTTTCTTT
. | TRBJ1-1 | . | TRBV6-1 | CASSETQGREAFF | TGTGCCAGCAGTGAAACCCAGGGCAGGGAAGCTTTCTTT
. | TRBJ1-6 | . | TRBV5-6 | CASSWSMSYNSPLHF | TGTGCCAGCAGCTGGTCTATGTCCTATAATTCACCCCTCCACTTT
. | TRBJ1-1 | . | TRBV11-2 | CASKEAGRTEAFF | TGTGCCAGCAAGGAGGCCGGGCGGACTGAAGCTTTCTTT
TRBD1 | TRBJ1-5 | . | TRBV5-1 | CASSLSGTGSQPQHF | TGCGCCAGCAGCTTGTCCGGGACAGGGTCTCAGCCCCAGCATTTT
. | TRBJ2-5 | . | TRBV5-1 | CASQTQGGETQYF | TGCGCCAGCCAAACCCAGGGGGGAGAGACCCAGTACTTC
TRBD1 | TRBJ2-2 | . | TRBV4-1 | CASSPLGQATGELFF | TGCGCCAGCAGCCCGTTGGGACAGGCTACCGGGGAGCTGTTTTTT
TRBD1 | TRBJ1-3 | . | TRBV7-2 | CASSLSGGNSGNTIYF | TGTGCCAGCAGCTTATCAGGGGGGAACTCTGGAAACACCATATATTTT
. | TRBJ1-5 | . | TRBV28 | CASSPLGGTGSQHF | TGTGCCAGCAGTCCTCTGGGGGGGACCGGGTCCCAGCATTTT
. | TRBJ2-2 | . | TRBV5-1 | CASSPLDRNTGELFF | TGCGCCAGCAGCCCCCTGGACAGGAACACCGGGGAGCTGTTTTTT
TRBD2 | TRBJ2-5 | few | TRBV4-3 | CASSQDRGGSQETQYF | TGCGCCAGCAGCCAAGATAGGGGCGGGAGCCAAGAGACCCAGTACTTC
TRBD1 | TRBJ2-7 | many | TRBV30 | CAWSVRTGGSPEQYF | TGTGCCTGGAGTGTAAGGACAGGGGGCTCCCCCGAGCAGTACTTC
TRBD1 | TRBJ2-4 | . | TRBV7-8 | CASSLATGGLIQYF | TGTGCCAGCAGCTTAGCGACAGGGGGCTTAATTCAGTACTTC
TRBD1 | TRBJ2-1 | . | TRBV19 | CASSSYRGPYNEQFF | TGTGCCAGTAGTTCCTACAGGGGGCCTTACAATGAGCAGTTCTTC
. | TRBJ2-5 | . | TRBV19 | CASSITGTQTQYF | TGTGCCAGTAGTATTACCGGGACACAGACCCAGTACTTC
. | TRBJ2-7 | . | TRBV9 | CASSPHRGGYEQYF | TGTGCCAGCAGCCCCCATAGGGGGGGCTACGAGCAGTACTTC
. | TRBJ2-7 | . | TRBV25-1 | CASSPPGSYYEQYF | TGTGCCAGCAGCCCCCCCGGTTCCTACTACGAGCAGTACTTC
. | TRBJ1-6 | . | TRBV7-8 | CASSLAQGINSPLHF | TGTGCCAGCAGCTTAGCGCAGGGAATTAATTCACCCCTCCACTTT
. | TRBJ1-2 | . | TRBV7-2 | CASSPHQGLEGGYTF | TGTGCCAGCAGCCCCCACCAGGGTCTGGAGGGTGGCTACACCTTC
. | TRBJ2-1 | . | TRBV9 | CASSVDVGTSSYNEQFF | TGTGCCAGCAGCGTAGACGTGGGGACAAGCTCCTACAATGAGCAGTTCTTC
. | TRBJ2-2 | . | TRBV7-3 | CASSFMSTSNTGELFF | TGTGCCAGCAGCTTTATGTCTACTTCGAACACCGGGGAGCTGTTTTTT
. | TRBJ2-7 | . | TRBV11-2 | CASSLGGSPYEQYF | TGTGCCAGCAGCTTAGGTGGGAGCCCCTACGAGCAGTACTTC
. | TRBJ2-5 | . | TRBV4-1 | CASSRARSQVETQYF | TGCGCCAGCAGCCGAGCCCGGTCCCAGGTTGAGACCCAGTACTTC
. | TRBJ1-5 | . | TRBV5-4 | CASSPTEEPRVQPQHF | TGTGCCAGCAGTCCGACGGAGGAGCCAAGGGTTCAGCCCCAGCATTTT
. | TRBJ2-7 | . | TRBV29-1 | CSVSGRTEPQINYEQYF | TGCAGCGTTTCGGGCAGGACAGAACCCCAGATCAACTACGAGCAGTACTTC
TRBD2 | TRBJ2-3 | . | TRBV20-1 | CSASLAGVADTQYF | TGCAGTGCTAGTCTTGCGGGGGTCGCAGATACGCAGTATTTT
. | TRBJ2-7 | once | TRBV12-3/TRBV12-4 | CASRDGGLEQYF | TGTGCCAGCCGGGACGGGGGTTTGGAGCAGTACTTC
. | TRBJ1-5 | . | TRBV10-1 | CASSGRQGNPHNQPQHF | TGCGCCAGCAGTGGGCGTCAGGGGAATCCCCACAATCAGCCCCAGCATTTT
TRBD1 | TRBJ1-2 | . | TRBV5-1 | CASSYVPGTGYGYTF | TGCGCCAGCAGCTATGTCCCCGGGACAGGCTATGGCTACACCTTC
TRBD1 | TRBJ1-3 | . | TRBV5-8 | CASSSGTVSGNTIYF | TGTGCCAGCAGCTCAGGGACAGTCTCTGGAAACACCATATATTTT
. | TRBJ2-7 | . | TRBV5-1 | CASSLGLSRAFSYEQYF | TGCGCCAGCAGCTTGGGACTATCCCGCGCGTTTTCCTACGAGCAGTACTTC
TRBD1 | TRBJ1-2 | . | TRBV5-1 | CASSLATGGLEGYTF | TGCGCCAGCAGCTTGGCGACAGGGGGACTAGAAGGCTACACCTTC
TRBD1 | TRBJ1-1 | . | TRBV14 | CASSQDWTGNTEAFF | TGTGCCAGCAGCCAGGATTGGACAGGGAACACTGAAGCTTTCTTT
. | TRBJ2-3 | few | TRBV7-2 | CASSGTRLPTDTQYF | TGTGCCAGCAGCGGTACTAGATTACCCACAGATACGCAGTATTTT
TRBD1 | TRBJ2-2 | . | TRBV5-1 | CASSAPGQSNTGELFF | TGCGCCAGCAGCGCTCCGGGACAGTCGAACACCGGGGAGCTGTTTTTT
TRBD2 | TRBJ2-7 | . | TRBV11-2 | CASSWGTGGSYEQYF | TGTGCCAGCAGCTGGGGAACGGGAGGCTCCTACGAGCAGTACTTC
TRBD2 | TRBJ2-5 | . | TRBV5-6 | CASSLKRGMYQETQYF | TGTGCCAGCAGCTTGAAGCGGGGCATGTACCAAGAGACCCAGTACTTC
. | TRBJ2-5 | . | TRBV3-1/TRBV3-2 | CASSNLQETQYF | TGTGCCAGCAGCAACTTACAAGAGACCCAGTACTTC